This TCR beta chain is from a study of tumor-infiltrating lymphocytes in primary liver carcinoma. Points from the study as a whole: Tumors carried a top-250-clone fraction significantly exceeding that of blood (p = 0.039). Less overlap was seen in tumor-adjacent and tumor-blood pairs than in tumor region pairs.

TCR beta cDNA was reverse-transcribed from about 550 ng of total RNA. The reaction used a constant-region primer and ProtoScript II reverse transcriptase. A slightly modified ARM-PCR protocol with three nested multiplex PCR rounds produced these TCR beta libraries. In the first two PCR rounds, TRBV1-TRBV30 forward primers were paired with a C-beta reverse primer, and each round lasted approximately 10 cycles. TCRdb analysed the multiplex PCR reads with MiXCR anew, one entry per CDR3 protein. This table has under 200,000 distinct CDR3 sequences, less than 70% appearing once. RNA isolated from unsorted whole blood supplied the blood RNA, with germline DNA also extracted. Patients carried chronic HBV infection without prior treatment. In the case of this clonotype: Its antigen is unidentified.

Germline V CDR1 and CDR2: SEHNR, FQNEAQ (reference sequence). This CDR3 contains 18 residues. Trimming cost V 4 bases and J 1 base; bases outside gene matches: 9. This clonotype was obtained from a woman in her sixties with primary liver carcinoma and hepatitis B virus infection. Sequenced material: peripheral blood. The chain couples TRBV7-9 to TRBJ2-6, with TRBD2 matching over 8 bases. This CDR3 is CASSSFGLALSGANVLTF. The CDR3 coding sequence is TGTGCCAGCAGCTCTTTCGGACTAGCCCTTTCTGGGGCCAACGTCCTGACTTTC.